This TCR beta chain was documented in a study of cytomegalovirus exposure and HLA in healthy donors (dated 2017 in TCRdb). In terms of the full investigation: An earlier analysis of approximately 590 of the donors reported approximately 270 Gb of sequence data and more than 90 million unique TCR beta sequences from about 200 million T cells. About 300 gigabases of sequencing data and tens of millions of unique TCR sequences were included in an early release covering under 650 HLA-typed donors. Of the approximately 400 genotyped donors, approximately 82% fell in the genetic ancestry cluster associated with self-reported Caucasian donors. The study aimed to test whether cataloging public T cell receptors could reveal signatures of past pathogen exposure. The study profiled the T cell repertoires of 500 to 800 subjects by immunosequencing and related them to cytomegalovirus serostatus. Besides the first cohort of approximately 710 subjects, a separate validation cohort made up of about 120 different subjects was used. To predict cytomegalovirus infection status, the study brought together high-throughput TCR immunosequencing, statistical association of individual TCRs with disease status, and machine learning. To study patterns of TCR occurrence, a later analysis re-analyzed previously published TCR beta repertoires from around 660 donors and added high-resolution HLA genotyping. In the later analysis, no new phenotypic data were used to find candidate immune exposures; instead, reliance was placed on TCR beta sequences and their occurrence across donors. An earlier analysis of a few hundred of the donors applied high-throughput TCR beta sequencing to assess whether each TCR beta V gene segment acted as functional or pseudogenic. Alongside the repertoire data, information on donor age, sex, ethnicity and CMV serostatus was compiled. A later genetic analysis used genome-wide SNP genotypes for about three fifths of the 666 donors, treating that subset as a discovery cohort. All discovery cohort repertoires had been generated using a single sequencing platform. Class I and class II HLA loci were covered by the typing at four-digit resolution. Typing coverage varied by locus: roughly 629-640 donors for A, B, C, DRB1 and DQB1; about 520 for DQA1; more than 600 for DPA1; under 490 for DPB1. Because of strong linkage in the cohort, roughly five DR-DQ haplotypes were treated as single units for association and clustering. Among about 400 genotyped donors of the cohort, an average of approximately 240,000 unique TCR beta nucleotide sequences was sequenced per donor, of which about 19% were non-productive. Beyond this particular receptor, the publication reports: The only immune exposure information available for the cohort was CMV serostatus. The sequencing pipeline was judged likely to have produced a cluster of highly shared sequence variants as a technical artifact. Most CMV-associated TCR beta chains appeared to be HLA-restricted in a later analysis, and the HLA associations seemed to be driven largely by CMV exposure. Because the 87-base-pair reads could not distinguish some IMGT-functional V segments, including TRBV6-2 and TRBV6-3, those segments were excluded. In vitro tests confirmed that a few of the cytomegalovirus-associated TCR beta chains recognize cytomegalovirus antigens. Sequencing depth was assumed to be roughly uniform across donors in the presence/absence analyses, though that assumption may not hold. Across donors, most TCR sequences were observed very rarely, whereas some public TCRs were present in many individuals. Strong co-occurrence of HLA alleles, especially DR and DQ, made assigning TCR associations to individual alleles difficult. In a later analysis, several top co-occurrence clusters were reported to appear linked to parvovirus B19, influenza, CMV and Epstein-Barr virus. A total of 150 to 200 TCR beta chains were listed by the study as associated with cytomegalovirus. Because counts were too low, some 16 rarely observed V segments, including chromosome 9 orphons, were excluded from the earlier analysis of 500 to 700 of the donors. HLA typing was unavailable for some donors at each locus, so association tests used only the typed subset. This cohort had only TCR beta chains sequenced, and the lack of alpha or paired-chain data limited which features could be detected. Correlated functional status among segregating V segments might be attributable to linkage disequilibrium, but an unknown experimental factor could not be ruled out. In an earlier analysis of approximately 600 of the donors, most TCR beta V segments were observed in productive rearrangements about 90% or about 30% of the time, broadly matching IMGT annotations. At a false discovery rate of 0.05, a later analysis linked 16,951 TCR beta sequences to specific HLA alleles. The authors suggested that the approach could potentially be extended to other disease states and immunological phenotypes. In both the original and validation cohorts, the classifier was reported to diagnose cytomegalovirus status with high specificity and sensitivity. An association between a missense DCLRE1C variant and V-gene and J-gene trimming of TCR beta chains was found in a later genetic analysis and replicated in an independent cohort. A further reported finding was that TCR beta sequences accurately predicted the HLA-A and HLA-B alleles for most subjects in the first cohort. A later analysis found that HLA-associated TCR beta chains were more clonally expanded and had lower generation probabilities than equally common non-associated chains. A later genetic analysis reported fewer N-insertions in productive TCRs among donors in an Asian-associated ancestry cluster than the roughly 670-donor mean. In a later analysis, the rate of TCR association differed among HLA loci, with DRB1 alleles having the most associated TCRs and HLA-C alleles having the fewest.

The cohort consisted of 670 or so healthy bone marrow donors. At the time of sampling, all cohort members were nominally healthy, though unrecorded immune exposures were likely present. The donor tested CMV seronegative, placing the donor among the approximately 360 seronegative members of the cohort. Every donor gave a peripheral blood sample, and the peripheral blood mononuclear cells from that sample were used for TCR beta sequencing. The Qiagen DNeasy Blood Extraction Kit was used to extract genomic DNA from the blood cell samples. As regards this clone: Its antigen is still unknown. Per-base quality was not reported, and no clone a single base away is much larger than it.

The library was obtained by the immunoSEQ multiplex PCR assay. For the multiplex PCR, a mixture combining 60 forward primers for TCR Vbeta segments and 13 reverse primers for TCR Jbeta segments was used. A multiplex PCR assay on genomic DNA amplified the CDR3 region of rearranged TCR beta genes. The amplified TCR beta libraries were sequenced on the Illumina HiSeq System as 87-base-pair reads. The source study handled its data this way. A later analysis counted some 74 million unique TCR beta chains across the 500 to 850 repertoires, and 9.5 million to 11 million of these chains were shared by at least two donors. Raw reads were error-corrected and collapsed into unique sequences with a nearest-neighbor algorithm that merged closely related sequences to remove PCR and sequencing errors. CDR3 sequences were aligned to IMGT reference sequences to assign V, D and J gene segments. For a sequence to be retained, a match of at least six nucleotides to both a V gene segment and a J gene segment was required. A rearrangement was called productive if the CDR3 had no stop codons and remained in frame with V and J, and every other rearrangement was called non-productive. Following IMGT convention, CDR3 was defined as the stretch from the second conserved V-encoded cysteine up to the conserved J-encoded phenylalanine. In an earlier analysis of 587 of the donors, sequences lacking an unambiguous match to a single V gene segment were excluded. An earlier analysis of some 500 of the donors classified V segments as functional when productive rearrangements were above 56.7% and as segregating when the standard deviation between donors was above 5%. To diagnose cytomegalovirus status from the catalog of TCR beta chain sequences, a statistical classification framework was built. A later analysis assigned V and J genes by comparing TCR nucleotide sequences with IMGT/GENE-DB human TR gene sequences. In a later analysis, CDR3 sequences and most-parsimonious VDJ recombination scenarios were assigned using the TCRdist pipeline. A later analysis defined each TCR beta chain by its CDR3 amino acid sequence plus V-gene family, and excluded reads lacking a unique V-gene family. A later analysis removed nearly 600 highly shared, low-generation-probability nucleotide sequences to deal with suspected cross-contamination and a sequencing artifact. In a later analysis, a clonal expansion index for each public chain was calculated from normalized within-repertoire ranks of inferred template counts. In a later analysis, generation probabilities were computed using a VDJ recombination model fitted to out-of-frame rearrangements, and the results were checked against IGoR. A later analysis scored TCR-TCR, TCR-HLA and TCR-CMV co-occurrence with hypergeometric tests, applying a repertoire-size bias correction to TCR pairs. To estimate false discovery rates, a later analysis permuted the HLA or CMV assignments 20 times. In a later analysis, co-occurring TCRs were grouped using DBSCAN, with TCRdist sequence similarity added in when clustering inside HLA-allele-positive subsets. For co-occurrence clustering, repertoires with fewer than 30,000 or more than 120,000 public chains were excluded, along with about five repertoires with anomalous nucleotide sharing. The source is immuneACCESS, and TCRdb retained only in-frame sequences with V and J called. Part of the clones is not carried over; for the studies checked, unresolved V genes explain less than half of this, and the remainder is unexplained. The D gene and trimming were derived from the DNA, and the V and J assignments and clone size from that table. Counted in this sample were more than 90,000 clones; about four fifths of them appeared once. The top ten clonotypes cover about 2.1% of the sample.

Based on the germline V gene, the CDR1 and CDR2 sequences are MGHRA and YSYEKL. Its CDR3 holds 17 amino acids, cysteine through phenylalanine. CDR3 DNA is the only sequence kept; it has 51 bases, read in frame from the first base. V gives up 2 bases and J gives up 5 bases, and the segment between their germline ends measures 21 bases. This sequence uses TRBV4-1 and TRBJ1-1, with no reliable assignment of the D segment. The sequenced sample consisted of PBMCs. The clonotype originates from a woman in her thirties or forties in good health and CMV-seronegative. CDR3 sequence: CASSQKDPMDLGTEAFF. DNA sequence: TGCGCCAGCAGCCAAAAAGATCCTATGGACTTGGGAACTGAAGCTTTCTTT.